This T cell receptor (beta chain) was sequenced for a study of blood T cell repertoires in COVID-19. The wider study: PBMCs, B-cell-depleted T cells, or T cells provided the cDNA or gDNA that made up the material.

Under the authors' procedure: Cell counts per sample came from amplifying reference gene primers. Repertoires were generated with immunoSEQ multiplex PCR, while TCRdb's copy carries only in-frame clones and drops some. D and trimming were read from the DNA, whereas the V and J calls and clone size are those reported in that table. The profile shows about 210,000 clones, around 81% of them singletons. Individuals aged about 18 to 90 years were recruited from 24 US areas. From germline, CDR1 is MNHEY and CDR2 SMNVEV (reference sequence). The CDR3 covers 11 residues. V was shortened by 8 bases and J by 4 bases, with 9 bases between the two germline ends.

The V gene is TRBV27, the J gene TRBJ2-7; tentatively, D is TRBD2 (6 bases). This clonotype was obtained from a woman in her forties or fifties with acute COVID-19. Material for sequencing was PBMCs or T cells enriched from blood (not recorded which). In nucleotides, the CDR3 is TGTGCCAGCGACGGGGGATACGAGCAGTACTTC. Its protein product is CASDGGYEQYF.